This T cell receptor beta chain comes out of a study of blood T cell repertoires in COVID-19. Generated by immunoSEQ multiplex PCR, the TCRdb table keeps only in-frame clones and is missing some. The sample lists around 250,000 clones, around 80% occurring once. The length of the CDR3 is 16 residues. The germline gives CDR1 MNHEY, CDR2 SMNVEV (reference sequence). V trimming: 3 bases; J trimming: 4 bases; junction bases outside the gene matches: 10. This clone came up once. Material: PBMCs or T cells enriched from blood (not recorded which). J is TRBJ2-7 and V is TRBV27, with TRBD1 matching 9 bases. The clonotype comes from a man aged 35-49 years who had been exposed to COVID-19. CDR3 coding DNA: TGTGCCAGCAGTTTCTACCCCGGACAGGGGACATACGAGCAGTACTTC. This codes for CASSFYPGQGTYEQYF.